The present T cell receptor (beta chain) was sequenced within a study of vaccination effects on CD4 cells after COVID-19 (dated by TCRdb to 2021 to 2024). For the wider study: Participants received two doses of either the BNT162b2 or the mRNA-1273 mRNA SARS-CoV-2 vaccine. Pre-vaccine samples were drawn from a couple of convalescent patients 16 days and one week before the first dose, at 142 and 148 days after COVID-19 diagnosis. SARS-CoV-2 spike-specific CD4+ TCR repertoires from before and after mRNA vaccination were compared in COVID-19 convalescent patients and in infection-naive vaccine recipients. A total of 10 COVID-19 convalescent patients and a handful of SARS-CoV-2-naive healthy vaccine recipients were included in the full study. In the study, cultures from other donors were sequenced using the Oncomine TCR Beta short-read assay on an Illumina iSeq 100.

The CDR3 covers 13 residues, taking in both the cysteine and the phenylalanine. Only the CDR3 part of the read is kept: 39 bases, read in frame from the first base. V is shortened by 5 bases, J by 6 bases, and the region joining them spans 11 bases. Library generation was performed with the immunoSEQ multiplex PCR assay. DNA from the cultured and isolated CD4+ T cells underwent TCR beta CDR3 sequencing. The authors processed their data as follows. The analysis removed non-productive TCR sequences, trimmed reads to the CDR3 region, and retained only CDR3s that were 7 or more amino acids long. Antigen-specific clonotypes were identified using the MANAFEST web app by comparison of expansion in peptide wells against reference cultures. To count as positive, a clone had to show expansion at FDR<0.05 compared with the reference and with all other wells, an odds ratio above 5, and a frequency above 0.1% in two replicate wells. Cross-reactive clonotypes were defined as significantly expanded in SARS-CoV-2 spike wells and in at least one common cold coronavirus spike condition. Levenshtein distance calculated with the stringdist R package was used to assess CDR3 similarity, and unrooted trees were constructed with ape in R 3.6.1. TCRdb's version of the immuneACCESS table is confined to in-frame rearrangements and falls short of the full clone set. An unresolved V gene accounts for under half of the shortfall where checked; the remainder is of unknown origin. Clonal size and the V and J genes are those of that table, whereas D and trimming came from the DNA. The sample profile shows around 37,000 clones; just under 75% of them were found once. The top ten hold about a third of the sample.

In the ViraFEST assay, PBMC were stimulated with viral peptide pools, and TCR sequencing was then used to find antigen-specific CD4+ T cell clonotypes based on their expansion. After around ten days of culture, CD4+ T cells were isolated with the EasySep CD4+ T cell isolation kit. PCR-confirmed SARS-CoV-2 infection had occurred in convalescent patients between March and December 2020, before the Alpha, Beta and Delta variants emerged in the United States. Each well held more than 1.5 million PBMC cultured in IMDM containing approximately 5.3% human AB serum, roughly 10 IU/ml IL-2 and gentamicin, along with about 10 ug/ml peptides. Half of the culture medium was replaced with fresh IL-2-containing medium on days 3 and 7. Unless noted otherwise, every peptide stimulation condition was cultured in triplicate wells. Using Ficoll-Paque Plus gradient centrifugation, PBMC were separated from whole blood and then either used fresh or cryopreserved at -140C. The QIAamp micro DNA kit was used to extract genomic DNA from the cultured CD4+ T cells.

Regarding this clone: Its specific antigen is unknown. Qualities for individual bases were not recorded, and no much larger clone is one base off.

The paper as a whole reports these results and caveats: In convalescent patients, the post-vaccine spike-reactive repertoire consisted mainly of new vaccine-induced clones, largely distinct from infection-induced clones. The study was limited by a small number of convalescent patients, and early post-infection timepoints were lacking. At late post-vaccination timepoints, both infection-induced and vaccine-induced clones showed marked clonal contraction, consistent with waning T cell responses.

The sequences come from CD4+ T cells from PBMCs cultured with a peptide pool, collected before COVID-19 vaccination. The rearrangement joined TRBV12-3 or TRBV12-4 to TRBJ2-1, and possibly TRBD2, on 6 matching bases. The source is a human donor who had a prior SARS-CoV-2 infection. The DNA reads TGTGCCAGCAGTAAACTAGCCGTCAATGAGCAGTTCTTC. Translation gives CASSKLAVNEQFF.